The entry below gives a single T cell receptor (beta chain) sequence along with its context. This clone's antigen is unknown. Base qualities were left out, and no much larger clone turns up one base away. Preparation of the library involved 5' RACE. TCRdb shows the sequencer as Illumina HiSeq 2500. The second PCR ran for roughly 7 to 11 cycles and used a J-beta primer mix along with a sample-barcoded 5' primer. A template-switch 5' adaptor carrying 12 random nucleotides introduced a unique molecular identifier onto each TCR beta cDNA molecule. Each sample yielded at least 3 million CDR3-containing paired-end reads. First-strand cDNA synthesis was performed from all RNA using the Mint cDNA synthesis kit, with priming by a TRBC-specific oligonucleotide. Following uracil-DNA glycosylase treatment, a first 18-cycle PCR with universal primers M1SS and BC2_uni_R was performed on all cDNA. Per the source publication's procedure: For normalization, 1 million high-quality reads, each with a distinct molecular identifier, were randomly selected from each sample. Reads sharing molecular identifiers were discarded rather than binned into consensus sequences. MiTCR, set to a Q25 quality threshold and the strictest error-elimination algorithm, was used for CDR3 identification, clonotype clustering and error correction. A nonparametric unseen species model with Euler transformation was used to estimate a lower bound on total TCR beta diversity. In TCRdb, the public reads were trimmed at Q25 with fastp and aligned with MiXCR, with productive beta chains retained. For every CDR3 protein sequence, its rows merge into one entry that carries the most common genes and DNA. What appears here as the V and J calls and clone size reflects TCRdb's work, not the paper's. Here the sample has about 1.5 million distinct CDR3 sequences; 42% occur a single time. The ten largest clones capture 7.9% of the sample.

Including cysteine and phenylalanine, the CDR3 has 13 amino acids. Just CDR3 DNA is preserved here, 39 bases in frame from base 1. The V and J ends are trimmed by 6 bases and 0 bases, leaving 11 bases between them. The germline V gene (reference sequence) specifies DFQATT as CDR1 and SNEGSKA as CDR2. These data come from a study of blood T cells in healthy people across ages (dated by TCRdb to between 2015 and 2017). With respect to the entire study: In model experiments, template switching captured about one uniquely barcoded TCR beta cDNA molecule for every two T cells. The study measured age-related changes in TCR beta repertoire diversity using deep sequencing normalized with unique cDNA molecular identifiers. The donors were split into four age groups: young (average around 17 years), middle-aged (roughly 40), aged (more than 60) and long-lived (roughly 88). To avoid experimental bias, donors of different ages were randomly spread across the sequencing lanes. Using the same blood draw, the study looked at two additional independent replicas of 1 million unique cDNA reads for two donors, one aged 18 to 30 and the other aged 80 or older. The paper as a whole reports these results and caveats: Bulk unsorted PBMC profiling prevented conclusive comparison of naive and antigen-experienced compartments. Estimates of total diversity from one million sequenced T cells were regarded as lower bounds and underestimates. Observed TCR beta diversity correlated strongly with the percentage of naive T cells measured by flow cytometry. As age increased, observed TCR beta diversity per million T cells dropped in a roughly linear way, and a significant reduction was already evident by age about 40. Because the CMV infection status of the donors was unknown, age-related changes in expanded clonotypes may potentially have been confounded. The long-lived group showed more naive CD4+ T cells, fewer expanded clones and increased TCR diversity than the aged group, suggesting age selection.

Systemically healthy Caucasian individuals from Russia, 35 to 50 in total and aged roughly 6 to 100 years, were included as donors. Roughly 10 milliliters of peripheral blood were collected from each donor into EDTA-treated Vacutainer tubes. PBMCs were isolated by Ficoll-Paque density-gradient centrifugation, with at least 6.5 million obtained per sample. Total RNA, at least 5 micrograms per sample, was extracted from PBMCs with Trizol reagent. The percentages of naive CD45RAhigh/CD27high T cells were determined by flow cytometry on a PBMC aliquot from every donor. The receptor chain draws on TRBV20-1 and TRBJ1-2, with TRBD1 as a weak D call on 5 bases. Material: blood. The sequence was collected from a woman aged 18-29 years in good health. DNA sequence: TGCAGTGCCCGGGACCTCGCTAACTATGGCTACACCTTC. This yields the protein CSARDLANYGYTF.